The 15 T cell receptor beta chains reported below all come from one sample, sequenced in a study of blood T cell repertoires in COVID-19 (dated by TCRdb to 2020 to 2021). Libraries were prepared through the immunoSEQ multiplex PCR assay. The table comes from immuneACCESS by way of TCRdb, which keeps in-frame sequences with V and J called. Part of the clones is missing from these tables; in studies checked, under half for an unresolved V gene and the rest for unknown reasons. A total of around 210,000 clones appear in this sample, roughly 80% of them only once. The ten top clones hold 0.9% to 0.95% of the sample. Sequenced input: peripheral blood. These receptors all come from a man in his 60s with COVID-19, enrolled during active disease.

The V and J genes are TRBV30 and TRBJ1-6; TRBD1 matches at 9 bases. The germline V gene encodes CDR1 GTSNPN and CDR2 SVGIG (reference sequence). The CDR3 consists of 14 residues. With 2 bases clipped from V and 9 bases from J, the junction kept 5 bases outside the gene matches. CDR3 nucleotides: TGTGCCTGGAGTTCAGGGACAGGGATTTCACCCCTCCACTTT. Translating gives CAWSSGTGISPLHF.

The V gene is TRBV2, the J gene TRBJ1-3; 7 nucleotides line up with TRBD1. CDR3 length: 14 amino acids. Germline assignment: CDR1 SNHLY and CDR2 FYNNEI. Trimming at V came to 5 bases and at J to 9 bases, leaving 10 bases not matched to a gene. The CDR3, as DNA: TGTGCCAGCAGTCCCACAGGGGCCCGGGGCACCATATATTTT. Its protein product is CASSPTGARGTIYF.

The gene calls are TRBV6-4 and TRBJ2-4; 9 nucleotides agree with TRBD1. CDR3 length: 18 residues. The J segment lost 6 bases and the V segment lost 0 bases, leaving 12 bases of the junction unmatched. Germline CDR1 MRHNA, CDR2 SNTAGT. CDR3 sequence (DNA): TGTGCCAGCAGTGACTCGATAGCACAGGGGGCTCGGTTAAACATTCAGTACTTC. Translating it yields CASSDSIAQGARLNIQYF.

CDR3 amino acids: CASSRDRGTLYGTEAFF. The CDR3 nucleotides read TGTGCCAGCAGCCGAGACAGGGGGACTCTTTATGGCACTGAAGCTTTCTTT. The chain combines TRBV3-1 (or the pseudogene TRBV3-2) with TRBJ1-1, with 9 bases identical to TRBD1. The CDR3 is 17 residues long. The V gene's germline CDR1 is LGHDT and CDR2 YNNKEL (reference sequence). Trimming cost V 4 bases and J 4 bases; bases outside gene matches: 13.

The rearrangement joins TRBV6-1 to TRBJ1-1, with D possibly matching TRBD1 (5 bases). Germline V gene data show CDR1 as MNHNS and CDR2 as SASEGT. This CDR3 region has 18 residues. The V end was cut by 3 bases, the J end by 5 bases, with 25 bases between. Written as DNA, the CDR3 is TGTGCCAGCAGTGAGGAGTTCGGGTGGGGCCCGCGTCGGACTGAAGCTTTCTTT. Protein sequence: CASSEEFGWGPRRTEAFF.

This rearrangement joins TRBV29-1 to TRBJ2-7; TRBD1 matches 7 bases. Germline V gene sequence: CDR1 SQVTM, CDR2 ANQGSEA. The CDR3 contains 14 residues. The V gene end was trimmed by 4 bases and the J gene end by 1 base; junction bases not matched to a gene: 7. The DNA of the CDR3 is TGCAGCGTTGCGGGCGCAGGGGGATCCTACGAGCAGTACTTC. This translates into CSVAGAGGSYEQYF.

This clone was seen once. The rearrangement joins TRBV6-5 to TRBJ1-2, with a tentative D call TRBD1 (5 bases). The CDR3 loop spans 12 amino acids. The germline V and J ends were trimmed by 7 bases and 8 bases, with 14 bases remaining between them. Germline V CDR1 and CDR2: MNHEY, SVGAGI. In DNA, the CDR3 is TGTGCCAGCACCTTGCGGGGGACGGGCTACACCTTC. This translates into CASTLRGTGYTF.

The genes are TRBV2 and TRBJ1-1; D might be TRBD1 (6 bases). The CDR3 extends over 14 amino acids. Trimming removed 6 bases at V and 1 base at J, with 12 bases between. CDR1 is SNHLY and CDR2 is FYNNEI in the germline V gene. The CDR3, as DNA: TGTGCCAGCAGGGTTTGGACAGCGAACACTGAAGCTTTCTTT. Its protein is CASRVWTANTEAFF. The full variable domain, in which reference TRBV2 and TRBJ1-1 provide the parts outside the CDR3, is EPEVTQTPSHQVTQMGQEVILRCVPISNHLYFYWYRQILGQKVEFLVSFYNNEISEKSEIFDDQFSVERPDGSNFTLKIRSTKLEDSAMYFCASRVWTANTEAFFGQGTRLTVV.

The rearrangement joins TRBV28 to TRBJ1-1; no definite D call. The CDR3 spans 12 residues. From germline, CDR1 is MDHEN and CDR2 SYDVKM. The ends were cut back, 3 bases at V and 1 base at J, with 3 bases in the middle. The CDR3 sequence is CASSFQNTEAFF. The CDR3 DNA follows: TGTGCCAGCAGTTTTCAGAACACTGAAGCTTTCTTT.

The CDR3 reads CASSSLIAGPTDTQYF. The CDR3 DNA reads as TGCGCCAGCAGCTCGCTAATAGCGGGCCCTACAGATACGCAGTATTTT. This sequence joins TRBV5-1 and TRBJ2-3, with 7 bases that match TRBD2. The germline gives CDR1 SGHRS, CDR2 YFSETQ. V lost 3 bases, J lost 3 bases, and 10 bases stayed unmatched. CDR3 length: 16 amino acids.

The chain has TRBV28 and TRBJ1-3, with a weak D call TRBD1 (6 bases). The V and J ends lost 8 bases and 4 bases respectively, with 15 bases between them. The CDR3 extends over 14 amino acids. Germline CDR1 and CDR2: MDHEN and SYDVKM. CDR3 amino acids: CASSLGGKGNTIYF. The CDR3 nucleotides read TGTGCCAGCTCCCTAGGGGGAAAAGGAAACACCATATATTTT.

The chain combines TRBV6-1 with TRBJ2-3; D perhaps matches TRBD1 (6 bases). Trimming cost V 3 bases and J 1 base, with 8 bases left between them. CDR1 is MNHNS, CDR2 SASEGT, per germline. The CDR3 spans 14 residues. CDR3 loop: CASSDAGGTDTQYF. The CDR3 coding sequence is TGTGCCAGCAGTGATGCAGGGGGCACAGATACGCAGTATTTT.

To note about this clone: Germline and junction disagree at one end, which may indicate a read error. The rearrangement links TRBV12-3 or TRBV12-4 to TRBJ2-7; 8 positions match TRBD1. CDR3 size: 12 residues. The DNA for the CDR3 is TGTGCCAGCAGTTTTCAGACAGGGGCGCTATCCTTC. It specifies CASSFQTGALSF.

The CDR3 reads CASSQDFPRQYF. CDR3 DNA sequence: TGTGCCAGCAGCCAAGACTTCCCGAGGCAGTACTTC. The chain links TRBV3-1 (or the pseudogene TRBV3-2) to TRBJ2-7, with D unresolved. V lost 0 bases and J 9 bases, leaving 9 bases between the germline ends. Germline V gene lookup returns CDR1 LGHDT and CDR2 YNNKEL (reference sequence). This CDR3 comprises 12 residues.

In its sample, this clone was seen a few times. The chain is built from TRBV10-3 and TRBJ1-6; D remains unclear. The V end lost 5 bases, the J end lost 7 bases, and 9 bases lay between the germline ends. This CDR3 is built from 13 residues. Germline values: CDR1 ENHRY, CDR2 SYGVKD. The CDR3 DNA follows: TGTGCCATCAGTCAGGCTGGGAATTCACCCCTCCACTTT. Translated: CAISQAGNSPLHF.